One sample yielded the 15 T cell receptor beta chains listed below, sequenced in a study of blood T cell repertoires in COVID-19 (TCRdb year 2020). The receptor library was made with the immunoSEQ multiplex PCR assay. TCRdb holds this immuneACCESS table with in-frame rearrangements only. Some clones are missing; in checked studies, unresolved V genes explain under half, and the rest has no known cause. The sample profile shows nearly 350,000 clones; approximately 87% of them were found once. About 6% of the sample is held by the ten biggest clonotypes. Specimen: peripheral blood. The origin of the receptors is a woman aged 45-60 years with COVID-19, enrolled during active disease.

The V and J genes are TRBV18 and TRBJ2-6; 7 nucleotides agree with TRBD1. The junction had 7 bases not matched to a gene; V was cut back by 6 bases and J by 5 bases. Germline CDR1 is KGHSH and CDR2 is LQKENI. CDR3 length: 15 residues. The chain's CDR3 is CASSLGQDRANVLTF. The CDR3 DNA sequence: TGTGCCAGCTCTCTCGGACAGGACCGGGCCAACGTCCTGACTTTC.

V is TRBV28 and J is TRBJ1-5, with D maybe TRBD1 (5 bases). V shed 7 bases and J shed 7 bases, with 14 bases lying between them. Looked up from germline, CDR1 is MDHEN and CDR2 is SYDVKM. The CDR3 consists of 13 residues. The CDR3 here is CASTPFAGQPQHF. The CDR3 DNA follows: TGTGCCAGCACCCCTTTTGCAGGGCAGCCCCAGCATTTT.

V and J are TRBV7-2 and TRBJ2-7; 16 bases map to TRBD2. Germline V lookup: CDR1 SGHTA, CDR2 FQGNSA. V lost 5 bases and J lost 7; bases outside the gene matches: 11. This CDR3 contains 17 residues. The CDR3 loop reads CASSPPAGLAGGKEQYF. CDR3 bases: TGTGCCAGCAGCCCCCCTGCGGGACTAGCGGGAGGGAAGGAGCAGTACTTC.

This chain joins TRBV5-4 and TRBJ1-6; 8 nucleotides align to TRBD1. The CDR3 consists of 17 residues. V shed 4 bases, J shed 4 bases, and the junction held 10 bases outside the gene matches. Per germline, CDR1 SGHNT and CDR2 YYREEE (reference sequence). The CDR3: CASSPYPRGPYNSPLHF. The DNA of the CDR3 is TGTGCCAGCAGCCCATACCCCAGGGGGCCGTATAATTCACCCCTCCACTTT.

J is TRBJ2-5 and V is TRBV5-1, with 11 bases that match TRBD2. Unmatched junction bases numbered 11, after V lost 0 bases and J lost 4 bases. The CDR3 length is 18 residues. Germline V gives CDR1 SGHRS, CDR2 YFSETQ. The CDR3 loop is CASSLEVTSGTRGETQYF. As DNA, the CDR3 is TGCGCCAGCAGCTTGGAGGTGACTAGCGGGACACGGGGAGAGACCCAGTACTTC. Variable domain in full (rest from reference TRBV5-1 and TRBJ2-5): KAGVTQTPRYLIKTRGQQVTLSCSPISGHRSVSWYQQTPGQGLQFLFEYFSETQRNKGNFPGRFSGRQFSNSRSEMNVSTLELGDSALYLCASSLEVTSGTRGETQYFGPGTRLLVL.

This clone showed up just a few times. This chain uses TRBV12-5 with TRBJ1-6; D uncertain. Per the germline V gene, CDR1 is LGHNT and CDR2 is FRNRAP. This CDR3 is built from 12 residues. Trimming left V 7 bases short and J 4 bases short, with 5 bases between. CDR3 region: CASALYNSPLHF. The CDR3 DNA follows: TGTGCTAGTGCCCTATATAATTCACCCCTCCACTTT.

The chain recombines TRBV10-3 with TRBJ2-5; D is unresolved. Germline V gene data show CDR1 as ENHRY and CDR2 as SYGVKD. The ends were cut back, 3 bases at V and 5 bases at J, with 7 bases in the middle. The CDR3 runs to 12 residues. The CDR3 is CAISDTSETQYF. The CDR3 nucleotides read TGTGCCATCAGTGACACCAGTGAGACCCAGTACTTC.

The V gene is TRBV7-2, the J gene TRBJ2-3; a possible D gene is TRBD1 (6 bases). From germline, CDR1 is SGHTA and CDR2 FQGNSA. This CDR3 has 14 amino acids. The germline V and J ends were trimmed by 4 bases and 2 bases, with 10 bases remaining between them. The CDR3 region has the DNA TGTGCCAGCAGCTCCGACAGGCACACAGATACGCAGTATTTT. Translated: CASSSDRHTDTQYF.

J is TRBJ2-7 and V is TRBV27; 9 bases match TRBD1. The V segment lost 4 bases and the J segment 3 bases; nucleotides outside the gene matches: 1. The CDR3 loop spans 13 amino acids. Germline CDR1 MNHEY, CDR2 SMNVEV (reference sequence). The CDR3, as DNA: TGTGCCAGCAGTTGGGACAGGGACTACGAGCAGTACTTC. Its translation: CASSWDRDYEQYF.

Comments on this clone: This same CDR3 is encoded by further DNA sequences in the sample. This chain uses TRBV10-3 with TRBJ1-2; D perhaps matches TRBD1 (6 bases). CDR1 and CDR2 (germline): ENHRY, SYGVKD. The CDR3 is made up of 13 amino acids. V lost 6 bases to trimming and J lost 2 bases, with 10 bases between them. The CDR3 is CAISPDSNYGYTF. CDR3 DNA sequence: TGTGCCATCAGCCCGGACAGCAACTATGGCTACACCTTC.

This clone occurred once. The chain has TRBV7-8 and TRBJ2-7; a possible D gene is TRBD2 (5 bases). Trimming cost V 5 bases and J 1 base, with 12 bases left between them. CDR3 size: 14 residues. CDR1 SGHVS and CDR2 FQNEAQ come from the germline V gene. The CDR3 DNA sequence: TGTGCCAGCAGCCGGTACGGGGAGTCCTACGAGCAGTACTTC. The encoded protein is CASSRYGESYEQYF.

The chain is built from TRBV9 and TRBJ1-3, with 11 bases that match TRBD1. The V gene end was trimmed by 2 bases and the J gene end by 4 bases; junction bases not matched to a gene: 5. This CDR3 region has 16 residues. Germline values: CDR1 SGDLS, CDR2 YYNGEE. CDR3 DNA sequence: TGTGCCAGCAGCGTTGGACAGGGGGCGTCGGGAAACACCATATATTTT. Translating it yields CASSVGQGASGNTIYF. Together with reference TRBV9 and TRBJ1-3, the CDR3 gives the full variable domain: DSGVTQTPKHLITATGQRVTLRCSPRSGDLSVYWYQQSLDQGLQFLIQYYNGEERAKGNILERFSAQQFPDLHSELNLSSLELGDSALYFCASSVGQGASGNTIYFGEGSWLTVV.

The chain carries TRBV7-2 and TRBJ2-5; weak D call: TRBD2 (6 bases). Germline values: CDR1 SGHTA, CDR2 FQGNSA. This CDR3 region has 13 residues. Trimming removed 1 base at V and 5 bases at J, with 8 bases between. Written as DNA, the CDR3 is TGTGCCAGCAGCTTAGGGGCGGGGGAGACCCAGTACTTC. Its translation: CASSLGAGETQYF.

This chain links TRBV18 with TRBJ2-2, with 9 bases matching TRBD1. CDR1 KGHSH and CDR2 LQKENI come from the germline V gene. The CDR3 covers 16 residues. The V segment lost 5 bases and the J segment 0 bases; nucleotides outside the gene matches: 4. CDR3 sequence reads: CASSVNRGPNTGELFF. CDR3 bases: TGTGCCAGCTCAGTAAACAGGGGGCCGAACACCGGGGAGCTGTTTTTT.

The rearrangement links TRBV19 to TRBJ1-6; the D is unclear. V was cut by 7 bases and J by 9 bases, with 10 bases left in between. The CDR3 runs 12 residues. Per the germline V gene, CDR1 is LNHDA and CDR2 is SQIVND (reference sequence). The chain's CDR3 is CASIGWSSPLHF. CDR3 coding DNA: TGTGCCAGTATAGGATGGAGTTCACCCCTCCACTTT.